Shown below are 22 T cell receptor beta chains from a single sample sequenced in a study of blood T cell repertoires in COVID-19. Generated by immunoSEQ multiplex PCR, the TCRdb table keeps only in-frame clones and is missing some. Found here are more than 25,000 clones, 80% to 90% of them singletons; the top ten hold approximately 22%. The sample was peripheral blood. These receptors originate from a human donor with active COVID-19. The donor label of this sample is uncertain.

The CDR3 loop reads CASSQPTVGYGYTF. The CDR3 region has the DNA TGTGCCAGCAGCCAACCGACAGTAGGCTATGGCTACACCTTC. The V and J genes are TRBV6-2 or TRBV6-3 and TRBJ1-2, with D perhaps TRBD1 (5 bases). The ends were cut back, 6 bases at V and 4 bases at J, with 15 bases in the middle. Germline V gene data show CDR1 as MNHEY and CDR2 as SVGEGT. The length of the CDR3 is 14 residues.

The sample holds one count of this clone. The gene calls are TRBV10-2 and TRBJ1-1, with 8 nucleotides matching TRBD1. Germline V gives CDR1 WSHSY, CDR2 SAAADI. The V segment lost 4 bases and the J segment 3 bases; nucleotides outside the gene matches: 4. There are 14 residues in the CDR3. CDR3 sequence reads: CASSARQGYTEAFF. The CDR3 nucleotides are TGCGCCAGCAGTGCGAGACAGGGGTACACTGAAGCTTTCTTT.

This clone showed up just once. V usage is TRBV9 and J usage is TRBJ1-3; 7 bases fit TRBD1. Germline CDR1 SGDLS, CDR2 YYNGEE. The CDR3 covers 17 residues. Unmatched junction bases numbered 10, after V lost 2 bases and J lost 2 bases. The CDR3 coding sequence is TGTGCCAGCAGCGTTACCCCACAGGGGATAACTGGAAACACCATATATTTT. It is translated as CASSVTPQGITGNTIYF.

This clone turned up a few times. The gene calls are TRBV5-1 and TRBJ1-4, with 10 bases fitting TRBD1. The CDR3 length is 13 residues. Trimming cost V 7 bases and J 8 bases; bases outside gene matches: 5. Per germline, CDR1 SGHRS and CDR2 YFSETQ. The CDR3, as DNA: TGCGCCAGCCAGACAGGGGGCGACGAAAAACTGTTTTTT. Its translation is CASQTGGDEKLFF.

This clone was detected a few times. The chain is built from TRBV19 and TRBJ2-2; D is unresolved. This CDR3 spans 12 amino acids. Germline-derived CDR1 and CDR2 are LNHDA and SQIVND (reference sequence). Trimming left V 4 bases short and J 9 bases short, with 9 bases between. The CDR3 reads CASSNSVRELFF. DNA for the CDR3: TGTGCCAGTAGTAACTCCGTTAGGGAGCTGTTTTTT.

This clone was found once. The gene calls are TRBV11-3 and TRBJ2-1; the D gene is possibly TRBD1 (6 bases). The CDR3 consists of 18 residues. Germline values: CDR1 SGHNT, CDR2 YENEEA. Trimming stripped 0 bases from V and 0 bases from J, with 15 bases between. In DNA, the CDR3 is TGTGCCAGCAGCTTAGATATCGGCAGGGGAAGCTCCTACAATGAGCAGTTCTTC. Its translation is CASSLDIGRGSSYNEQFF.

The chain employs TRBV2 and TRBJ2-5; weak D call: TRBD1 (6 bases). V gave up 7 bases and J gave up 4 bases, with 22 bases separating them. The germline gives CDR1 SNHLY, CDR2 FYNNEI. This CDR3 contains 16 residues. CDR3 region: CASTGRASRGAETQYF. Written as DNA, the CDR3 is TGTGCCAGCACGGGACGCGCTAGCAGGGGTGCAGAGACCCAGTACTTC.

The chain is built from TRBV6-5 and TRBJ2-5, with TRBD2 as a possible D gene (5 bases). The V gene's germline CDR1 is MNHEY and CDR2 SVGAGI. The V gene lost 0 bases and the J gene lost 4 bases, with 12 bases spanning the gap. The CDR3 is 15 amino acids. The CDR3 is CASSYSRAGPETQYF. Written as DNA, the CDR3 is TGTGCCAGCAGTTACTCGAGGGCGGGTCCAGAGACCCAGTACTTC.

The CDR3, as DNA: TGTGCCAGCAGCCGGACTGAGAGCTCCTACAATGAGCAGTTCTTC. It yields the protein CASSRTESSYNEQFF. The rearrangement joins TRBV14 to TRBJ2-1; D possibly corresponds to TRBD2 (5 bases). The V end was cut by 4 bases, the J end by 0 bases, with 10 bases between. The CDR3 sequence is 15 residues long. CDR1 SGHDN and CDR2 FVKESK come from the germline V gene.

The CDR3 region is CASSQGRRRRGRGEAFF. CDR3 bases: TGTGCCAGCAGCCAAGGCAGGAGGAGAAGGGGGCGCGGTGAAGCTTTCTTT. J is TRBJ1-1 and V is TRBV3-1 (or the pseudogene TRBV3-2); 7 bases align to TRBD1. Germline V gene sequence: CDR1 LGHDT, CDR2 YNNKEL (reference sequence). V lost 1 base, J lost 7 bases, and 15 bases stayed unmatched. This CDR3 region has 17 residues.

This chain connects TRBV7-9 to TRBJ2-7; 8 bases are a match to TRBD1. Germline V gene lookup returns CDR1 SEHNR and CDR2 FQNEAQ (reference sequence). This CDR3 comprises 16 residues. The trim removed 5 bases at V and 4 bases at J, leaving 13 bases unmatched. The CDR3 coding sequence is TGTGCCAGCAGCCCATTCGGTCACAGGGGGACTTACGAGCAGTACTTC. This codes for CASSPFGHRGTYEQYF. Complete variable domain (other parts from reference TRBV7-9 and TRBJ2-7): DTGVSQNPRHKITKRGQNVTFRCDPISEHNRLYWYRQTLGQGPEFLTYFQNEAQLEKSRLLSDRFSAERPKGSFSTLEIQRTEQGDSAMYLCASSPFGHRGTYEQYFGPGTRLTVT.

This clone was seen just once. CDR3 residues: CASRNTGVQETQYF. DNA for the CDR3: TGTGCCAGCAGGAACACCGGGGTGCAAGAGACCCAGTACTTC. The chain joins TRBV5-4 to TRBJ2-5, with a tentative D call TRBD2 (5 bases). The CDR3 has 14 residues. Germline V gene data show CDR1 as SGHNT and CDR2 as YYREEE (reference sequence). The germline V and J ends were trimmed by 5 bases and 2 bases, with 13 bases remaining between them.

The chain recombines TRBV7-6 with TRBJ2-7, with 8 bases fitting TRBD2. The CDR3 sequence is 16 residues long. The germline CDR1 and CDR2 sequences are SGHVS and FNYEAQ. The V segment lost 5 bases and the J segment 2 bases; nucleotides outside the gene matches: 11. In nucleotides, the CDR3 is TGTGCCAGCAGCGCCCCCGAGCGGGGGTTACCCTACGAGCAGTACTTC. Translation: CASSAPERGLPYEQYF.

The V call is TRBV6-6, the J call TRBJ2-3; no reliable D call. Germline loops: CDR1 MNHNY, CDR2 SVGAGI (reference sequence). The V and J ends lost 5 bases and 2 bases respectively, with 14 bases between them. The CDR3 has 15 amino acids. The CDR3 sequence: CASSDTRSSTDTQYF. As DNA, the CDR3 is TGTGCCAGCAGTGATACTCGTTCCTCCACAGATACGCAGTATTTT.

The count of this clone is one. The chain carries TRBV5-1 and TRBJ2-2, with D unresolved. Trimming took off 2 bases at V and 3 bases at J, with 8 bases between the two ends. The CDR3 totals 14 residues. Germline V gene lookup returns CDR1 SGHRS and CDR2 YFSETQ. CDR3 protein: CASSFQGDTGELFF. The DNA for the CDR3 is TGCGCCAGCAGCTTTCAAGGAGACACCGGGGAGCTGTTTTTT. The full variable domain, rest sourced from reference TRBV5-1 and TRBJ2-2, is KAGVTQTPRYLIKTRGQQVTLSCSPISGHRSVSWYQQTPGQGLQFLFEYFSETQRNKGNFPGRFSGRQFSNSRSEMNVSTLELGDSALYLCASSFQGDTGELFFGEGSRLTVL.

The chain couples TRBV19 to TRBJ2-2, with TRBD1 as a possible D gene (8 bases). The CDR3 covers 15 residues. The germline gives CDR1 LNHDA, CDR2 SQIVND (reference sequence). Trimming cost V 10 bases and J 0 bases, with 15 bases left between them. The CDR3 DNA reads TGTGCCACCAGACAGGGGAGGGCGAACACCGGGGAGCTGTTTTTT. It is translated as CATRQGRANTGELFF.

This clone was seen just once. The chain recombines TRBV24-1 with TRBJ2-5, with 8 bases aligning to TRBD1. Germline assignment: CDR1 KGHDR and CDR2 SFDVKD. V trimming: 1 base; J trimming: 5 bases; junction bases outside the gene matches: 8. This CDR3 contains 16 residues. CDR3 coding DNA: TGTGCCACCAGTGATTTTTCAGGACAGGGTGTGGAGACCCAGTACTTC. It specifies CATSDFSGQGVETQYF.

The rearrangement joins TRBV11-2 to TRBJ2-3, with 8 bases fitting TRBD2. Unmatched junction bases numbered 7, after V lost 0 bases and J lost 2 bases. Germline CDR1 SGHAT, CDR2 FQNNGV. This CDR3 has 17 residues. CDR3 in DNA: TGTGCCAGCAGCTTAGATGGTACTAGCGGACTCACAGATACGCAGTATTTT. Amino acid sequence: CASSLDGTSGLTDTQYF.

V is TRBV5-3 and J is TRBJ1-1; D is perhaps TRBD1 (5 bases). TRBV5-3 is reported as an ORF; its role is uncertain. V lost 5 bases and J lost 7, with 12 bases in between. The CDR3 totals 12 residues. The CDR3 nucleotides are TGTGCCAGAAGAGGACGGGGGATTGAAGCTTTCTTT. Translated: CARRGRGIEAFF.

The rearrangement joins TRBV2 to TRBJ2-1; 7 bases align to TRBD2. The germline V gene has CDR1 SNHLY and CDR2 FYNNEI. The CDR3 has 16 residues. Unmatched junction bases numbered 11, after V lost 3 bases and J lost 6 bases. CDR3 sequence reads: CASSEVWEGSGNEQFF. CDR3 DNA sequence: TGTGCCAGCAGTGAGGTATGGGAGGGGTCTGGCAATGAGCAGTTCTTC.

The rearrangement links TRBV29-1 to TRBJ2-1; TRBD2 aligns across 7 bases. CDR1 and CDR2 (germline): SQVTM, ANQGSEA. The CDR3 covers 14 residues. V gave up 5 bases and J gave up 4 bases; unmatched junction bases: 8. CDR3 DNA: TGCAGCGTTCTTGGGGGGGGGATATACAATGAGCAGTTCTTC. Protein sequence: CSVLGGGIYNEQFF.

This chain joins TRBV3-1 (or the pseudogene TRBV3-2) and TRBJ2-1; tentative D call: TRBD2 (6 bases). The ends were cut back, 0 bases at V and 6 bases at J, with 18 bases in the middle. Germline loops: CDR1 LGHDT, CDR2 YNNKEL (reference sequence). The CDR3 runs to 17 residues. The CDR3 loop reads CASSQELGLALRNEQFF. The CDR3 DNA reads as TGTGCCAGCAGCCAAGAGCTCGGCCTAGCGCTTCGCAATGAGCAGTTCTTC.